The entry below gives a single T cell receptor (beta chain) sequence along with its context. Its cognate antigen is unknown. The data are from a study of cytomegalovirus exposure and HLA in healthy donors. Study details: Membership in the Caucasian-associated ancestry cluster was found for around 81% of fewer than 450 genotyped donors.

Findings of the study overall: Rare TCR sequences predominated, though certain public TCRs were found in many donors. The majority of CMV-associated TCR beta chains were reported as apparently HLA-restricted in a later analysis.

Germline lookup yields CDR1 WNHNN and CDR2 SYGVQD (reference sequence). The CDR3 contains 17 residues. The V gene end was trimmed by 7 bases and the J gene end by 3 bases; junction bases not matched to a gene: 16. The PCR ran on 60 Vbeta and 13 Jbeta primers. Sequencing used immunoSEQ multiplex PCR; TCRdb keeps in-frame clones, though not all of them. This repertoire shows roughly 100,000 clones, about four fifths found once; its top ten account for more than 3%. The sequence was collected from a female donor in good health and CMV-seropositive. The sample taken for sequencing was PBMCs. The V and J genes are TRBV10-1 and TRBJ2-3; 7 nucleotides agree with TRBD2. The CDR3 loop is CASTSREGQEETDTQYF. The CDR3 nucleotides are TGCGCCAGCACTTCAAGGGAGGGCCAAGAGGAGACAGATACGCAGTATTTT.